This TCR beta chain is drawn from a study of OX40 agonist ivuxolimab in advanced cancers. The V and J ends lost 5 bases and 0 bases respectively, with 20 bases between them. The CDR3 runs to 17 residues. CDR1 is SSHAT, CDR2 FNYEAQ, per germline (reference sequence). Autoimmune disease history or systemic immunosuppression led to patient exclusion. At baseline, cycle 4 day 1, and cycle 7 day 1, blood was sampled. Notes on this clone: Its antigen remains unknown.

Sequencing used immunoSEQ multiplex PCR; TCRdb keeps in-frame clones, though not all of them. The data show 65,000 to 70,000 clones, 75% to 90% seen once. General observations from the study: CD4+ and CD8+ T cells in blood underwent clonal expansion by week 6 at 0.1 to 3.0 mg/kg. On average, a greater number of expanded clones characterised CD8+ T cells relative to CD4+.

The starting material was CD4+ or CD8+ T cells sorted from blood, obtained in a trial of the OX40 agonist ivuxolimab. The V gene is TRBV7-7, the J gene TRBJ2-7; TRBD1 might be the D (5 bases). This sequence originates from an adult with an advanced solid tumor such as melanoma, head and neck, liver or kidney cancer. In DNA form, the CDR3 reads TGTGCCAGCAGCCTAATGGGTAGGGGTTACAGCTCCTACGAGCAGTACGTC. Amino acid sequence: CASSLMGRGYSSYEQYV.